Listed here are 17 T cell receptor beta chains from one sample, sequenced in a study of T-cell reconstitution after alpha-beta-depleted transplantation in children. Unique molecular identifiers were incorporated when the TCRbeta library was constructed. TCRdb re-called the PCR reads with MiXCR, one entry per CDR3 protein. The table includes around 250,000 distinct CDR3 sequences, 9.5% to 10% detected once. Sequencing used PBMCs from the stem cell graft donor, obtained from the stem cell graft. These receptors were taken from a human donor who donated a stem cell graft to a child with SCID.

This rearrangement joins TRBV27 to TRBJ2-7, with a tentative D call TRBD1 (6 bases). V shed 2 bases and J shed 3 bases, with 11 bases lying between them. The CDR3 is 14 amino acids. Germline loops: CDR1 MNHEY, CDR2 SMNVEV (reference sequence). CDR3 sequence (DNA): TGTGCCAGCAGTTTAGGCAGGGGCTACTACGAGCAGTACTTC. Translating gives CASSLGRGYYEQYF.

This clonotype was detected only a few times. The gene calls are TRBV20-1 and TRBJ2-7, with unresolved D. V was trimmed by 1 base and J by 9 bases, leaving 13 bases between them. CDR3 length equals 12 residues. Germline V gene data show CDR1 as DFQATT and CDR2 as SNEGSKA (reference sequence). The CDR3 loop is CSARGLSVGQYF. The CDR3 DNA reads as TGCAGTGCTAGAGGTCTTTCGGTGGGGCAGTACTTC.

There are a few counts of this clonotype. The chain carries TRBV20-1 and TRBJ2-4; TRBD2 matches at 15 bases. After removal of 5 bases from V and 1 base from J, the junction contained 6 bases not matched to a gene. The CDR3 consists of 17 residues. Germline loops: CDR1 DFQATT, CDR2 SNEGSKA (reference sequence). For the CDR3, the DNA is TGCAGTGCTGATGGGACTAGCGGGGGGTCGGCCAAAAACATTCAGTACTTC. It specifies CSADGTSGGSAKNIQYF.

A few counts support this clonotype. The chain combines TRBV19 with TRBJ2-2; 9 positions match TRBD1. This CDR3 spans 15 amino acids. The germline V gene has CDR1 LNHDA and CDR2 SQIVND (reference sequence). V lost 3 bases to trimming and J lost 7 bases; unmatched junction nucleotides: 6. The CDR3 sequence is CASSIYRGRVGELFF. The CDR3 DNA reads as TGTGCCAGTAGTATTTACAGGGGGCGGGTCGGGGAGCTGTTTTTT.

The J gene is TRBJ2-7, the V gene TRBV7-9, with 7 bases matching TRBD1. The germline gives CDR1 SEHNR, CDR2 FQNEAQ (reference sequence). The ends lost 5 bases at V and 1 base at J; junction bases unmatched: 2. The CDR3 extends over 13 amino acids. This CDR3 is CASSKGQSYEQYF. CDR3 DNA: TGTGCCAGCAGCAAGGGACAGTCCTACGAGCAGTACTTC. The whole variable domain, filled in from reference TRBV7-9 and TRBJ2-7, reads DTGVSQNPRHKITKRGQNVTFRCDPISEHNRLYWYRQTLGQGPEFLTYFQNEAQLEKSRLLSDRFSAERPKGSFSTLEIQRTEQGDSAMYLCASSKGQSYEQYFGPGTRLTVT.

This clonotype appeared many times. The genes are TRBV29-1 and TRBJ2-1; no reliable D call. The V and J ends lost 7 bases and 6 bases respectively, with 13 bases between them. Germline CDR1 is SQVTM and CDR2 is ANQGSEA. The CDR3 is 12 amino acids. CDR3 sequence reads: CSGRHLTNEQFF. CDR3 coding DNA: TGCAGCGGCCGTCACCTAACCAATGAGCAGTTCTTC.

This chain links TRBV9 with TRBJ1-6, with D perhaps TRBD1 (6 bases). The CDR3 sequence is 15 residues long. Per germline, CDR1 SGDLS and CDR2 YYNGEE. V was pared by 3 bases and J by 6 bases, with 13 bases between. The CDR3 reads CASSETGQSNSPLHF. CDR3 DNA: TGTGCCAGCAGCGAAACCGGACAGAGTAATTCACCCCTCCACTTT.

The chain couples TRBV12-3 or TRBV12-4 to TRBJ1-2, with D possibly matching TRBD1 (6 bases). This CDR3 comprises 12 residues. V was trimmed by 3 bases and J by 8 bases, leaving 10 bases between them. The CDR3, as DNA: TGTGCCAGCAGTTTGTGGGACAACGGCTACACCTTC. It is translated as CASSLWDNGYTF.

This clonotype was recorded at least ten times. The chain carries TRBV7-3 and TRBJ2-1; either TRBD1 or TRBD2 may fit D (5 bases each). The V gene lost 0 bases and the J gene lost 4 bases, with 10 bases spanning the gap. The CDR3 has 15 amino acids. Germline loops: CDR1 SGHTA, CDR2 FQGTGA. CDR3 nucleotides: TGTGCCAGCAGCTTAACGCGAGGGGTATACAATGAGCAGTTCTTC. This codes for CASSLTRGVYNEQFF.

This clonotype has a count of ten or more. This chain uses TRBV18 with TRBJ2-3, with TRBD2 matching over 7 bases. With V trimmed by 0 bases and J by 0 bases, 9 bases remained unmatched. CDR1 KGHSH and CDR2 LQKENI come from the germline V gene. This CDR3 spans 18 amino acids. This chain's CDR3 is CASSPPGRLAASTDTQYF. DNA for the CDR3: TGTGCCAGCTCACCACCGGGAAGGCTAGCGGCGAGCACAGATACGCAGTATTTT.

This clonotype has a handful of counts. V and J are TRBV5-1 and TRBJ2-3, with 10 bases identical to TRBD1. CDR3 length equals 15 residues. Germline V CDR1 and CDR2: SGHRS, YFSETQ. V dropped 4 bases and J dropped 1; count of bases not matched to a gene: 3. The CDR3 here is CASSMTGGGTDTQYF. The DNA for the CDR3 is TGCGCCAGCAGCATGACAGGGGGCGGCACAGATACGCAGTATTTT.

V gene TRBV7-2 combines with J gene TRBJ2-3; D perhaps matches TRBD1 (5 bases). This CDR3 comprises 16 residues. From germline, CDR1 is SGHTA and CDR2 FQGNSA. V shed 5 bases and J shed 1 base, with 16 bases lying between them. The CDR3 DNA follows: TGTGCCAGCAGCCAGGATGGGGCCCCAGGCACAGATACGCAGTATTTT. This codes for CASSQDGAPGTDTQYF.

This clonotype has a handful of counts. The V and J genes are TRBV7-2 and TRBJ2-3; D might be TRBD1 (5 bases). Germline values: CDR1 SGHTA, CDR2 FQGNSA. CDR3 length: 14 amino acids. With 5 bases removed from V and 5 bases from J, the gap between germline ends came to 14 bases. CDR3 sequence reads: CASSPQGGGDTQYF. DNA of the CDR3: TGTGCCAGCAGCCCTCAGGGTGGTGGAGATACGCAGTATTTT.

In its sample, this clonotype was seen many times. CDR3 protein: CASTAAAYEQYF. In nucleotides, the CDR3 is TGTGCCAGCACCGCGGCTGCCTACGAGCAGTACTTC. J is TRBJ2-7 and V is TRBV12-3 or TRBV12-4; D gene uncertain. The CDR3 sequence is 12 residues long. V was cut by 7 bases and J by 2 bases, with 9 bases left in between.

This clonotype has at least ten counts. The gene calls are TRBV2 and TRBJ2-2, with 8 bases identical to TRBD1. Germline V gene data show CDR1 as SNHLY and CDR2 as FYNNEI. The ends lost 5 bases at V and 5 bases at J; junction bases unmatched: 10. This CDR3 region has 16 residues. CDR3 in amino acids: CASSPLGQAVTGELFF. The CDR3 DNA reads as TGTGCCAGCAGTCCCCTGGGACAGGCGGTGACCGGGGAGCTGTTTTTT.

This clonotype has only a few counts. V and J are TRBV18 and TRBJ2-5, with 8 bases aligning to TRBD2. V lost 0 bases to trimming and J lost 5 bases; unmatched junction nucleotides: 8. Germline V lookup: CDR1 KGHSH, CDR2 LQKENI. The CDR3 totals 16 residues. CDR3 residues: CASSPPSAGVGETQYF. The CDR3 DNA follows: TGTGCCAGCTCACCACCTTCAGCGGGGGTCGGCGAGACCCAGTACTTC.

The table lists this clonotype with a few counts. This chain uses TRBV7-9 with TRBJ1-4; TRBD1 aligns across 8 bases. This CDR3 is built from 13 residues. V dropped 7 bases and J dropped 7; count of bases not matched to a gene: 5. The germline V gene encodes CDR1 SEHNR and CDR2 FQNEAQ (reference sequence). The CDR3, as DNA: TGTGCCAGCACCAGGGGGCCTGGTGAAAAACTGTTTTTT. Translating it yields CASTRGPGEKLFF.